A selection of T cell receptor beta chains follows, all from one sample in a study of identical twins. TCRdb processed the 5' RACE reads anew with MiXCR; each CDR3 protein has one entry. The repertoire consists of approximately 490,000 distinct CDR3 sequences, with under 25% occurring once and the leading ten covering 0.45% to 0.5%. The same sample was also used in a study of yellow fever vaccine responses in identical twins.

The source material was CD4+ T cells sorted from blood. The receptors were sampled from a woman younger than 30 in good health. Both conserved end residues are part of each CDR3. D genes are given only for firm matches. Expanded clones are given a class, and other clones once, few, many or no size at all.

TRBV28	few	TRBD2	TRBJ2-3	CASTVLAGNTDTQYF	TGTGCCAGCACAGTGCTAGCGGGGAACACAGATACGCAGTATTTT
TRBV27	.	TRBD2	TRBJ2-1	CATLLAGGTYNEQFF	TGTGCCACCCTATTAGCGGGAGGTACCTACAATGAGCAGTTCTTC
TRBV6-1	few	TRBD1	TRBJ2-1	CASSEASTGTNEQFF	TGTGCCAGCAGTGAAGCTTCGACAGGGACAAATGAGCAGTTCTTC
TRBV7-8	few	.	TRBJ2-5	CASSTRRQNGQETQYF	TGTGCCAGCAGCACCAGACGGCAGAATGGACAAGAGACCCAGTACTTC
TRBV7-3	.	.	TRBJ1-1	CASSHDGNTEAFF	TGTGCCAGCAGCCATGACGGGAACACTGAAGCTTTCTTT
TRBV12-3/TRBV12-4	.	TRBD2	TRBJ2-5	CASSFAGGIQTETQYF	TGTGCCAGCAGTTTCGCGGGGGGGATACAGACAGAGACCCAGTACTTC
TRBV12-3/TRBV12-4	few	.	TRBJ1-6	CASSEDSYNSPLHF	TGTGCCAGCAGTGAAGACAGCTATAATTCACCCCTCCACTTT
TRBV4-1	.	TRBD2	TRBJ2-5	CASSQGGTSGSQETQYF	TGCGCCAGCAGCCAGGGGGGGACTAGCGGCTCTCAAGAGACCCAGTACTTC
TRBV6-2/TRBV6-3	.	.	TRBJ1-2	CASSDTEYGYTF	TGTGCCAGCAGCGATACGGAGTATGGCTACACCTTC
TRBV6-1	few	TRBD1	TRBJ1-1	CASRPLGQVQNTEAFF	TGTGCCAGCAGACCCCTCGGACAGGTACAGAACACTGAAGCTTTCTTT
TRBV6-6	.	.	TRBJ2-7	CASSTYYRYEQYF	TGTGCCAGCAGTACCTACTACCGCTACGAGCAGTACTTC
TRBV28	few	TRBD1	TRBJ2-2	CASKDRANTGELFF	TGTGCCAGCAAAGACAGGGCAAACACCGGGGAGCTGTTTTTT
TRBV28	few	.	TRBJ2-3	CASSRGGGGTDTQYF	TGTGCCAGCAGCCGAGGGGGGGGAGGCACAGATACGCAGTATTTT
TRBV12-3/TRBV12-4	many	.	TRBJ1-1	CASRPHAMNTEAFF	TGTGCCAGCAGACCCCACGCCATGAACACTGAAGCTTTCTTT
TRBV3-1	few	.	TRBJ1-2	CASSQRTDIYNYGYTF	TGTGCCAGCAGCCAGCGGACAGACATTTATAACTATGGCTACACCTTC
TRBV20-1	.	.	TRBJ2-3	CSAAPDYTDTQYF	TGCAGTGCTGCACCCGACTACACAGATACGCAGTATTTT
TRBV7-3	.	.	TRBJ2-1	CASSLTHLDEQFF	TGTGCCAGCAGCTTAACTCATCTGGATGAGCAGTTCTTC
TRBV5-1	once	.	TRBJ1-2	CASSLAGGAYGYTF	TGCGCCAGCAGCTTGGCGGGGGGCGCGTATGGCTACACCTTC
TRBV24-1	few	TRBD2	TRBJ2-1	CATSDLPSGRTDNEQFF	TGTGCCACCAGTGATTTGCCTAGCGGGAGGACGGACAATGAGCAGTTCTTC
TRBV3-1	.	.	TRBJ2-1	CASSRGTSVVNEQFF	TGTGCCAGCAGCCGAGGGACATCTGTAGTGAATGAGCAGTTCTTC
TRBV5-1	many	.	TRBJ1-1	CASSLTALNTEAFF	TGCGCCAGCAGCTTGACAGCCTTGAACACTGAAGCTTTCTTT
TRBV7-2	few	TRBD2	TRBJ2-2	CASSFRAGGRTGELFF	TGTGCCAGCAGCTTTCGAGCGGGAGGTCGCACCGGGGAGCTGTTTTTT
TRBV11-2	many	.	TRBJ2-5	CASSLGTSETQYF	TGTGCCAGCAGCTTAGGCACTTCTGAGACCCAGTACTTC
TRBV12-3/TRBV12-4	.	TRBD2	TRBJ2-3	CASSPRLRTSGTSTDTQYF	TGTGCCAGCAGTCCCCGCCTACGAACTAGCGGTACTAGCACAGATACGCAGTATTTT
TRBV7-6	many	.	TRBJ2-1	CASSLRAQISYNEQFF	TGTGCCAGCAGCCTCCGGGCACAGATTTCCTACAATGAGCAGTTCTTC
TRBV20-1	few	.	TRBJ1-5	CSASMYSQGDQPQHF	TGCAGTGCTAGTATGTACTCTCAGGGCGATCAGCCCCAGCATTTT
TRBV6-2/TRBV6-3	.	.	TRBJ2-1	CASRRSGDRSYNEQFF	TGTGCCAGCAGAAGATCGGGAGATAGATCCTACAATGAGCAGTTCTTC
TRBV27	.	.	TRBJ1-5	CASSSSGQVDLSNQPQHF	TGTGCCAGCAGTTCGTCCGGGCAGGTAGACCTAAGCAATCAGCCCCAGCATTTT
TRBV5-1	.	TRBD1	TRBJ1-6	CASSGDRGDSPLHF	TGCGCCAGCAGCGGAGACAGGGGTGATTCACCCCTCCACTTT
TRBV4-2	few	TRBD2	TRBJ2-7	CASSQDGLAGGTTYEQYF	TGTGCCAGCAGCCAAGATGGCCTAGCGGGAGGGACTACCTACGAGCAGTACTTC
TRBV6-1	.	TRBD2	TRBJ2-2	CASKAGLNTGELFF	TGTGCCAGCAAAGCGGGACTGAACACCGGGGAGCTGTTTTTT
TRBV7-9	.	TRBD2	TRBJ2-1	CASTLTSGGNEQFF	TGTGCCAGCACCCTAACTAGCGGTGGCAATGAGCAGTTCTTC
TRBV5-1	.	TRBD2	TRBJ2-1	CASSLSAKLTSGRSYNEQFF	TGCGCCAGCAGCTTGTCCGCTAAGTTGACTAGCGGGAGGTCCTACAATGAGCAGTTCTTC
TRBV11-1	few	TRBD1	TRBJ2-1	CASSFGTGYDNEQFF	TGTGCCAGCAGCTTCGGGACAGGGTACGACAATGAGCAGTTCTTC
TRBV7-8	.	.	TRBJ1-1	CASSPEWVTEAFF	TGTGCCAGCAGCCCAGAGTGGGTAACTGAAGCTTTCTTT
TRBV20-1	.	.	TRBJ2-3	CSAPQGSDTQYF	TGCAGTGCTCCCCAGGGCTCAGATACGCAGTATTTT
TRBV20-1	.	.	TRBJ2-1	CSARGRDYNEQFF	TGCAGTGCTAGAGGTCGGGACTACAATGAGCAGTTCTTC
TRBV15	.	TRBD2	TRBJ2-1	CATSREAGLNEQFF	TGTGCCACCAGCAGAGAAGCGGGACTCAATGAGCAGTTCTTC
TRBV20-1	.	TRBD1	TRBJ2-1	CSASGGTGTGYNEQFF	TGCAGTGCTAGCGGGGGAACCGGGACAGGCTACAATGAGCAGTTCTTC
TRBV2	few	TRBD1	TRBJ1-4	CASSVDRGLARGEKLFF	TGTGCCAGCAGTGTGGACAGGGGGTTAGCTCGGGGTGAAAAACTGTTTTTT